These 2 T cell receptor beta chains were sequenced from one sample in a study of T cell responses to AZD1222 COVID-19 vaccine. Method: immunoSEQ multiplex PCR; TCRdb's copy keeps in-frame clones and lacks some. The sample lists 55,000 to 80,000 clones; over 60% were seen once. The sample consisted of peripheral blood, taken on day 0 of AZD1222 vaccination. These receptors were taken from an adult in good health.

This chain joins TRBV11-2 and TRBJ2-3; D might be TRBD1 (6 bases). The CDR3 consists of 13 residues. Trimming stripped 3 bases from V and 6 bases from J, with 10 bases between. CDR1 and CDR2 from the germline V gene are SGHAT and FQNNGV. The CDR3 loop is CASSFQGFDTQYF. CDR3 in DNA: TGTGCCAGCAGCTTTCAGGGGTTCGATACGCAGTATTTT.

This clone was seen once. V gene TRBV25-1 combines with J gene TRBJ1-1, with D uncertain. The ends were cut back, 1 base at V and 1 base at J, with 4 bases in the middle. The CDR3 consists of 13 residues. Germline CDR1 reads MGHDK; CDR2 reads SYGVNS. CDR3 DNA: TGTGCCAGCAGTGAATGGACGAACACTGAAGCTTTCTTT. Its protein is CASSEWTNTEAFF.